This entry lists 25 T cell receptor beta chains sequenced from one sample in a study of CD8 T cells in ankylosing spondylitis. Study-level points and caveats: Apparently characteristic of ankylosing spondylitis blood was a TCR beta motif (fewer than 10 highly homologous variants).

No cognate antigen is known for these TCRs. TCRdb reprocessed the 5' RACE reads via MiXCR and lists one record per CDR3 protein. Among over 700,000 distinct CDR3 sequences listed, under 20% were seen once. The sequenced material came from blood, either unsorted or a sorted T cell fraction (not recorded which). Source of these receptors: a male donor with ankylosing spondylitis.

The CDR3 bases are TGTGCCAGTAGGGCAGGGAGGGCGCTGAACAATGAGCAGTTCTTC. It codes for CASRAGRALNNEQFF. J is TRBJ2-1 and V is TRBV19; 7 bases fit TRBD2. The CDR3 is made up of 15 amino acids. V shed 6 bases, J shed 5 bases, and the junction held 10 bases outside the gene matches. The germline CDR1 and CDR2 sequences are LNHDA and SQIVND (reference sequence).

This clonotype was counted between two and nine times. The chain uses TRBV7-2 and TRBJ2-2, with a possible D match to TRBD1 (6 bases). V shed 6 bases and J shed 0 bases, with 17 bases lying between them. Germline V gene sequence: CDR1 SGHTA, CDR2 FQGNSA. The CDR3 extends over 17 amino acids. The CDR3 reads CASSFSPTGTNTGELFF. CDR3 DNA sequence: TGTGCCAGCAGTTTTAGTCCCACAGGGACGAACACCGGGGAGCTGTTTTTT.

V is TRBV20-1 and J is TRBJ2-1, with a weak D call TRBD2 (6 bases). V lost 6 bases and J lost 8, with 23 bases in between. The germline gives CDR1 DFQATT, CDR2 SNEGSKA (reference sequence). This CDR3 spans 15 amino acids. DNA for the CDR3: TGCAGTGCAAGGGACCACCGGGGGAACCTCTATGAGCAGTTCTTC. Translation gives CSARDHRGNLYEQFF.

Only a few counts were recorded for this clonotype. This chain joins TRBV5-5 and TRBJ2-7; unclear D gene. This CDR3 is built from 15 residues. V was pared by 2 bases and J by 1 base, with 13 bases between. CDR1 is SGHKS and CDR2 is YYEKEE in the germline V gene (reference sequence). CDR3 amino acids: CASSLEDRLSYEQYF. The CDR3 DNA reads TGTGCCAGCAGCTTAGAGGACCGCCTTTCCTACGAGCAGTACTTC. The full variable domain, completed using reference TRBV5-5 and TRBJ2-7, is DAGVTQSPTHLIKTRGQQVTLRCSPISGHKSVSWYQQVLGQGPQFIFQYYEKEERGRGNFPDRFSARQFPNYSSELNVNALLLGDSALYLCASSLEDRLSYEQYFGPGTRLTVT.

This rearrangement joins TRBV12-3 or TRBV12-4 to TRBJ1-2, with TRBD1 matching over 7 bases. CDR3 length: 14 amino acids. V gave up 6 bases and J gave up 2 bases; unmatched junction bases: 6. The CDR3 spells CASRSTGVNYGYTF. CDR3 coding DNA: TGTGCCAGCAGGTCTACAGGGGTCAACTATGGCTACACCTTC.

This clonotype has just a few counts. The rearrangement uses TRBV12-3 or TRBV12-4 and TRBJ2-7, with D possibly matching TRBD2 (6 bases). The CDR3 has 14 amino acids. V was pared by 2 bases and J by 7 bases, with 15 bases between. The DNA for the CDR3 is TGTGCCAGCAGTTTAACGCCCGGGAGCGGGGAGCAGTACTTC. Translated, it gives CASSLTPGSGEQYF.

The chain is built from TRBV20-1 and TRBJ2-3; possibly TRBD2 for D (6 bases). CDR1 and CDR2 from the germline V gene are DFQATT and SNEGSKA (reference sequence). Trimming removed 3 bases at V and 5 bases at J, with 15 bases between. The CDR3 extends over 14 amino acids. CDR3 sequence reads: CSASGWGLEDTQYF. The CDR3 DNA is TGCAGTGCTAGCGGATGGGGACTTGAAGATACGCAGTATTTT.

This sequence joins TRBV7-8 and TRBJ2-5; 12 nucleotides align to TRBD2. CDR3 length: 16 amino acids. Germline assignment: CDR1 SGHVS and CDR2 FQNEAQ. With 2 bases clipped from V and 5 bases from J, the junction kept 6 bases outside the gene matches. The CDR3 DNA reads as TGTGCCAGCAGCTTACCTAGCGGGGGGGTGGAGGAGACCCAGTACTTC. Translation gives CASSLPSGGVEETQYF.

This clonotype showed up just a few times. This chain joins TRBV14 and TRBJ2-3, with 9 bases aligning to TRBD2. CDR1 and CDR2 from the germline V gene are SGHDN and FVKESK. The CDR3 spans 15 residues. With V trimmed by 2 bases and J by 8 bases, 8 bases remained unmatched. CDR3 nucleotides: TGTGCCAGCAGCCAACCAGCGGGGGGAGTTGTTACGCAGTATTTT. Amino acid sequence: CASSQPAGGVVTQYF. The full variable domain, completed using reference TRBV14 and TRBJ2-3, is EAGVTQFPSHSVIEKGQTVTLRCDPISGHDNLYWYRRVMGKEIKFLLHFVKESKQDESGMPNNRFLAERTGGTYSTLKVQPAELEDSGVYFCASSQPAGGVVTQYFGPGTRLTVL.

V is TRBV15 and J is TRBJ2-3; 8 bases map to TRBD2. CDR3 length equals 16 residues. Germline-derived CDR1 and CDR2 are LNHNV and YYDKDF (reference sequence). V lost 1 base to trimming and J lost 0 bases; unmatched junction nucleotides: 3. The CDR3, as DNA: TGTGCCACCAGCAGAGGACTAGCGACTAGCACAGATACGCAGTATTTT. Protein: CATSRGLATSTDTQYF.

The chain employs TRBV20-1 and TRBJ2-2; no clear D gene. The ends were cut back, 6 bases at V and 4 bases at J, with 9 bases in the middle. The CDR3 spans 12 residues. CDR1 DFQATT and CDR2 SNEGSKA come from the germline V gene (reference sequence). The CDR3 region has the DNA TGCAGTGCCCGTGGACCCACCGGGGAGCTGTTTTTT. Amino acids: CSARGPTGELFF.

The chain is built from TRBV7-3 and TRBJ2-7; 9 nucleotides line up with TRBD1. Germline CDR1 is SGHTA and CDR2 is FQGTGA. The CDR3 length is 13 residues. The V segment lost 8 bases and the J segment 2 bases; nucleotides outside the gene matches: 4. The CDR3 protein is CASGTGNTYEQYF. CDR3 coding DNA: TGTGCCAGCGGGACAGGGAATACCTACGAGCAGTACTTC.

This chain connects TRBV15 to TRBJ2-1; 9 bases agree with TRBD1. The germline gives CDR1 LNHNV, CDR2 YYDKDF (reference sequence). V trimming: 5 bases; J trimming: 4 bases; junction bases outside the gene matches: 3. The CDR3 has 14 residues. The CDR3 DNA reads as TGTGCCACCAGCCCGGACAGGGGTTACAATGAGCAGTTCTTC. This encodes CATSPDRGYNEQFF.

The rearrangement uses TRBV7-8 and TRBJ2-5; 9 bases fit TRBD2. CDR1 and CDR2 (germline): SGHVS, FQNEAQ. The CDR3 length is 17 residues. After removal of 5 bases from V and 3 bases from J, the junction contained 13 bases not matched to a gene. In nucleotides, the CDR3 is TGTGCCAGCAGCCAAAACCGGGGCGGGAGGGATAAAGAGACCCAGTACTTC. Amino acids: CASSQNRGGRDKETQYF.

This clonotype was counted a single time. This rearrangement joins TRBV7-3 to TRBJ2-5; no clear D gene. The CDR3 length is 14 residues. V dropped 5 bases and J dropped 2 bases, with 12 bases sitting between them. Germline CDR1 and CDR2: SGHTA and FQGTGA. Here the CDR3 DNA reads TGTGCCAGCAGCGTCTACTCGCGGCAAGAGACCCAGTACTTC. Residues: CASSVYSRQETQYF.

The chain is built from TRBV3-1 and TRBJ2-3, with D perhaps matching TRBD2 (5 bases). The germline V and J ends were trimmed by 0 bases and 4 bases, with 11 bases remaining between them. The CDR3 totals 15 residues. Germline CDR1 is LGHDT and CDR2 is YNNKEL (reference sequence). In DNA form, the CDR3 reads TGTGCCAGCAGCCAAGAGTGGCTAGCCGCAGATACGCAGTATTTT. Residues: CASSQEWLAADTQYF.

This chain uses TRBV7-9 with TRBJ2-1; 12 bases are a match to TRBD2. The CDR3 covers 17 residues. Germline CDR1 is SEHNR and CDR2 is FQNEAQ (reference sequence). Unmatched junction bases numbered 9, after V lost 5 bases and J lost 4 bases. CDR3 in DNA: TGTGCCAGCAGCCCCTGGCTAGCGGGAGGGGCATACAATGAGCAGTTCTTC. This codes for CASSPWLAGGAYNEQFF.

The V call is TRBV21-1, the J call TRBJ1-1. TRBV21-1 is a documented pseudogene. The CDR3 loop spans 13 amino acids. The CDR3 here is CASTWREGTEAFF. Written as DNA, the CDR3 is TGTGCCAGCACGTGGAGGGAAGGGACTGAAGCTTTCTTT.

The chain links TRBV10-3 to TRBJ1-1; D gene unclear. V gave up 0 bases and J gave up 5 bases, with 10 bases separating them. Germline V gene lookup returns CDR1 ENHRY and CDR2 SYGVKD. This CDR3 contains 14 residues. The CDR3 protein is CAISESPTGTEAFF. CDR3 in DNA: TGTGCCATCAGTGAGTCCCCAACGGGGACTGAAGCTTTCTTT.

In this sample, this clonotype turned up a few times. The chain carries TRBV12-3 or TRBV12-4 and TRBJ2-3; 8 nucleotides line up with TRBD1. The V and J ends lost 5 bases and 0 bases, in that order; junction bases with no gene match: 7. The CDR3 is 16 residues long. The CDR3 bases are TGTGCCAGCAGTATGGGACAGGCCTCTAGCACAGATACGCAGTATTTT. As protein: CASSMGQASSTDTQYF.

For the CDR3, the DNA is TGTGCCAGCTGTCTCCGACTAGCGGGGGGGCTACAATCAGATACGCAGTATTTT. Its protein product is CASCLRLAGGLQSDTQYF. V and J are TRBV12-3 or TRBV12-4 and TRBJ2-3; 14 nucleotides agree with TRBD2. Losses at the gene ends were 8 bases for V and 4 bases for J; bases not matched to a gene: 14. The CDR3 totals 18 residues.

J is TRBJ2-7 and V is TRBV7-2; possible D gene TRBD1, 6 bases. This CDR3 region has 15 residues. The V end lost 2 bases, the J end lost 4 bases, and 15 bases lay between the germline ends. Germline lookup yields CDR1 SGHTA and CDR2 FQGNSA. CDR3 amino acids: CASSLQWGPSYEQYF. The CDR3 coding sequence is TGTGCCAGCAGCTTACAATGGGGGCCCTCTTACGAGCAGTACTTC.

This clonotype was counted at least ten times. CDR3 amino acids: CASSRGAGNTEAFF. Here the CDR3 DNA reads TGCGCCAGCAGCCGAGGTGCGGGGAACACTGAAGCTTTCTTT. V usage is TRBV5-1 and J usage is TRBJ1-1, with D hard to call. The CDR3 is 14 residues long. Deletions cut 4 bases from V and 1 base from J, with 11 bases between. Germline V gives CDR1 SGHRS, CDR2 YFSETQ.

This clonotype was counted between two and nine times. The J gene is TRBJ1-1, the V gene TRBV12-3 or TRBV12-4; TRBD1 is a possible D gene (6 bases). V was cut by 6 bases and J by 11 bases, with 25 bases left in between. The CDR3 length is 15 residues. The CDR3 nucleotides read TGTGCCAGCAGCAATTCCGGGGACACCCGAAGAGAGGCTTTCTTT. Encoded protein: CASSNSGDTRREAFF.

The CDR3 nucleotides read TGTGCCAGCAGCTCCTGGACAGGGGGATTGGGCGAGCAGTACTTC. It specifies CASSSWTGGLGEQYF. The chain combines TRBV7-2 with TRBJ2-7, with 10 nucleotides matching TRBD1. Trimming removed 4 bases from V and 6 bases from J; junction bases left unmatched: 9. CDR3 length: 15 residues. The germline gives CDR1 SGHTA, CDR2 FQGNSA.